This T cell receptor (beta chain) was sequenced for a study of blood T cell repertoires in COVID-19. Whole-study context: Material from acute and convalescent COVID-19 was sourced from the United States, Italy and Spain.

This CDR3 contains 16 residues. V lost 8 bases to trimming and J lost 4 bases; unmatched junction nucleotides: 13. Germline assignment: CDR1 MNHEY and CDR2 SMNVEV (reference sequence). Recovered participants had two consecutive negative NP/OP PCR tests, healthcare professional clearance, or symptom resolution. This table comes from immunoSEQ multiplex PCR, and its TCRdb copy is limited to in-frame clones, with some not included. The data show 180,000 or so clones, around 80% seen once. This sequence joins TRBV27 and TRBJ2-7; 11 bases agree with TRBD2. The sample taken for sequencing was PBMCs or T cells enriched from blood (not recorded which). The sequence derives from a woman aged 60 to 75 who had recovered from COVID-19. The CDR3 is CASRELAGGPGYEQYF. CDR3 bases: TGTGCCAGCCGGGAATTAGCGGGAGGGCCAGGGTACGAGCAGTACTTC.